This TCR beta chain derives from a study of siplizumab effects on memory and regulatory T cells. Study results and limitations: The drug siplizumab significantly decreased the alloreactive sequences that could be traced to unstimulated CD4+ memory cells. No assignable naive or memory phenotype existed for roughly 75-96% of proliferating CD4+ or CD8+ clones. Among mappable alloreactive CD4+ clones, the Treg-derived fraction averaged approximately 69% with siplizumab versus under 30% in controls.

Deletions cut 5 bases from V and 0 bases from J, with 11 bases between. From germline, CDR1 is SEHNR and CDR2 FQNEAQ (reference sequence). The CDR3 covers 14 residues. The assay looked at approximately 10^5 TCR templates in each sample. This table comes from immunoSEQ multiplex PCR, and its TCRdb copy is limited to in-frame clones, with some not included. Of 100,000 or so clones listed, about 91% are singletons. Note on this clone: No antigen is known for it.

The specimen sequenced was CD4+ T cells sorted from blood. This sequence originates from a human donor in good health. The genes are TRBV7-9 and TRBJ2-7; the D gene is possibly TRBD2 (6 bases). CDR3 sequence reads: CASSPPGASYEQYF. Here the CDR3 DNA reads TGTGCCAGCAGCCCTCCGGGAGCCTCCTACGAGCAGTACTTC.